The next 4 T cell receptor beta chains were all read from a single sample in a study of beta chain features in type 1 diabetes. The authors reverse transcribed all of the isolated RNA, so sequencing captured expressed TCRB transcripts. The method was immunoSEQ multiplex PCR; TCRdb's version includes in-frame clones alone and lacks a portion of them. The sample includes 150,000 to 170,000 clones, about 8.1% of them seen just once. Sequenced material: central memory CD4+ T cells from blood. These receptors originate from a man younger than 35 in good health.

The CDR3 here is CASGLFTGELFF. The DNA for the CDR3 is TGTGCCAGCGGGCTATTCACCGGGGAGCTGTTTTTT. The chain combines TRBV7-2 with TRBJ2-2, with D hard to call. This CDR3 contains 12 residues. The germline gives CDR1 SGHTA, CDR2 FQGNSA. Trimming pared 8 bases from V and 4 bases from J, leaving 8 bases between.

CDR3 region: CASSRNRVSLSGELFF. In DNA, the CDR3 is TGTGCCAGCAGTCGTAACAGGGTTTCACTGTCCGGGGAGCTGTTTTTT. The chain is built from TRBV2 and TRBJ2-2, with D perhaps TRBD1 (6 bases). Germline V gene sequence: CDR1 SNHLY, CDR2 FYNNEI. This CDR3 region has 16 residues. The ends were cut back, 5 bases at V and 6 bases at J, with 19 bases in the middle.

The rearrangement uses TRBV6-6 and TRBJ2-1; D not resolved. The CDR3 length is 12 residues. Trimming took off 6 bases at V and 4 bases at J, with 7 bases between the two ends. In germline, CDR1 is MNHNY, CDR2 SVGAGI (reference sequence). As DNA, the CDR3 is TGTGCCAGCAGGGTAGAGTACAATGAGCAGTTCTTC. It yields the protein CASRVEYNEQFF.

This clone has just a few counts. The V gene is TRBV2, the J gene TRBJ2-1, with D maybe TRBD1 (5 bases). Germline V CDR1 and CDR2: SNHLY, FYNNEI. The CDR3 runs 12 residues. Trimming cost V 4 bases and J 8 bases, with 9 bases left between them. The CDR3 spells CASSGQSDEQFF. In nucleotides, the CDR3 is TGTGCCAGCAGTGGACAGTCGGATGAGCAGTTCTTC.